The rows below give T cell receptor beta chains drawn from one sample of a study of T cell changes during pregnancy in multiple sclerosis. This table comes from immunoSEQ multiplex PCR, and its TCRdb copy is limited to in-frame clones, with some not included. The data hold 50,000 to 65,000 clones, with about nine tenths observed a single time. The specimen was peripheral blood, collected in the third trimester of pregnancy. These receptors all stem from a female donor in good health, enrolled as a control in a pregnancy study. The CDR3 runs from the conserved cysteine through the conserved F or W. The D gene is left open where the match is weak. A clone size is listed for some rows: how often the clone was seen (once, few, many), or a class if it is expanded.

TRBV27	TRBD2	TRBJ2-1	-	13	TGTGCCAGCAGTTCGACTAGCGCCAATGAGCAGTTCTTC	CASSSTSANEQFF
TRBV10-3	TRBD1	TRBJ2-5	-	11	TGTGCCACCGGGACAGAGGAGACCCAGTACTTC	CATGTEETQYF
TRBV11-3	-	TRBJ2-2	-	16	TGTGCCAGCAGCTTAGGACGGGGTAGGGACACCGGGGAGCTGTTTTTT	CASSLGRGRDTGELFF
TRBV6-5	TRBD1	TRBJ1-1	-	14	TGTGCCAGCAGTTTCGACAGGGTTCGGACTGAAGCTTTCTTT	CASSFDRVRTEAFF
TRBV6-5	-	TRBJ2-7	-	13	TGTGCCAGCAGTTACTCTGAAGGGGACGAGCAGTACTTC	CASSYSEGDEQYF
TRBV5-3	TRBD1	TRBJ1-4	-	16	TGTGCCAGAAGCCCGTCAAGGGACAGGGGGGATGAAAAACTGTTTTTT	CARSPSRDRGDEKLFF
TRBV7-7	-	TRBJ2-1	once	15	TGTGCTAGCAGCCTCGACAGGTTCTCCTACAATGAGCAGTTCTTC	CASSLDRFSYNEQFF
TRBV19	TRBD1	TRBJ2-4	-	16	TGTGCCAGTAGTATAGATGGACAGGGAGCCAAAAACATTCAGTACTTC	CASSIDGQGAKNIQYF
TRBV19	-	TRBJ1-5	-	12	TGTGCCAGCGCACAGGCGAATCAGCCCCAGCATTTT	CASAQANQPQHF
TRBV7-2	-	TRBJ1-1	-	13	TGTGCCAGCAGTATACAGGCGGGGGGCAGGGCTTTCTTT	CASSIQAGGRAFF
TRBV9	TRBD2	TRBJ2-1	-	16	TGTGCCAGCGAGCGGGGGACGACCAGCTCCTACAATGAGCAGTTCTTC	CASERGTTSSYNEQFF
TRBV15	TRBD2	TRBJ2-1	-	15	TGTGCCACCACACCGGTGGCGGGAGGGTTCCATGAGCAGTTCTTC	CATTPVAGGFHEQFF
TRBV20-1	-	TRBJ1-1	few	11	TGCAGCCGAACAGGGCCCACTGAAGCTTTCTTT	CSRTGPTEAFF
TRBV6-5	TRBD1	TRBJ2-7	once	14	TGTGCCAGCACAATGGGGGACAGGGGCTACGAGCAGTACTTC	CASTMGDRGYEQYF
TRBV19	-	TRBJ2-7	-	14	TGTGCCAGTAGTATGAAGACTGCCTCCTACGAGCAGTACTTC	CASSMKTASYEQYF
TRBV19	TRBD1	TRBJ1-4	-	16	TGTGCCAGTAGTAACGCAAAGACAGGGGTTGAAGAAAAACTGTTTTTT	CASSNAKTGVEEKLFF
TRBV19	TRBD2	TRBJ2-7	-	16	TGTGCCAGTAGCCCGAAGGTCGGACTAGCGGGAGCCGAGCAGTACTTC	CASSPKVGLAGAEQYF
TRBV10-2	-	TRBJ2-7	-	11	TGCGCCAGCAGTTTTGTCGGCGAGCAGTACTTC	CASSFVGEQYF
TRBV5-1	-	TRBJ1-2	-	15	TGCGCCAGCAGAGCGGACGGGCGGGGGTACTATGGCTACACCTTC	CASRADGRGYYGYTF
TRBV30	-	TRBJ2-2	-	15	TGTGCCTGGAGTGTGGGCGAGCGGGACACCGGGGAGCTGTTTTTT	CAWSVGERDTGELFF
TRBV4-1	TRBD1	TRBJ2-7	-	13	TGCGCCAGCAGCTTCCGGACAGGGGGCGAGCAGTACTTC	CASSFRTGGEQYF
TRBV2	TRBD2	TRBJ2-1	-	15	TGTGCCAGCAGTGTAGGGCTAGCGGGAGCATCTGAGCAGTTCTTC	CASSVGLAGASEQFF
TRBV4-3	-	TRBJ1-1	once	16	TGCGCCAGCAGCCAAGATCAGATGGGCCGGGGCACTGAAGCTTTCTTT	CASSQDQMGRGTEAFF
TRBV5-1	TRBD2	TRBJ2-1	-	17	TGCGCCAGCAGCCTAAGACTAGCGGGAGGGAACTACAATGAGCAGTTCTTC	CASSLRLAGGNYNEQFF
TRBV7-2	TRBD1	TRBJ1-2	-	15	TGTGCCAGCAGCTTAGACAGGGGGGGGAACTATGGCTACACCTTC	CASSLDRGGNYGYTF
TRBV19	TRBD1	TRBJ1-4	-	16	TGTGCCAGTAGTACACCCTTGGCAGGGGGGAATGAAAAACTGTTTTTT	CASSTPLAGGNEKLFF
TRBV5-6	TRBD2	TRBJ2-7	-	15	TGTGCCAGCAGCTTTTTGACTAGCGGGGCCTACGAGCAGTACTTC	CASSFLTSGAYEQYF
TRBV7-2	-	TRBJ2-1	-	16	TGTGCCAGCAGCTTAGGAGGCGCAGGGCAGAGGAATGAGCAGTTCTTC	CASSLGGAGQRNEQFF
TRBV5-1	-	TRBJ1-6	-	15	TGCGCCAGCAGCTTTACAGCAACCGATAATTCACCCCTCCACTTT	CASSFTATDNSPLHF
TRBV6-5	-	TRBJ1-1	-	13	TGTGCCAGCAGGGTTACCCGGGACACTGAAGCTTTCTTT	CASRVTRDTEAFF